Each of the 13 T cell receptor beta chains below was sequenced from the same sample in a study of T cell responses to AZD1222 COVID-19 vaccine. Measured with immunoSEQ multiplex PCR; TCRdb has only the in-frame clones, and not every one. Seen here are around 120,000 clones, about 92% observed once, and the top ten hold approximately 5%. The specimen comprised peripheral blood, sampled 28 days after the second AZD1222 dose. These receptors all stem from an adult who received the AZD1222 COVID-19 vaccine.

The V and J genes are TRBV29-1 and TRBJ1-2, with D possibly being TRBD1 (5 bases). The CDR3 spans 13 residues. Trimming took 3 bases from V and 5 from J, leaving 13 bases between them. Germline assignment: CDR1 SQVTM and CDR2 ANQGSEA. The CDR3 loop is CSVDRGAPYGYTF. CDR3 in DNA: TGCAGCGTTGATAGAGGGGCCCCGTATGGCTACACCTTC.

The chain combines TRBV25-1 with TRBJ1-6, with D possibly being TRBD1 (6 bases). Germline assignment: CDR1 MGHDK and CDR2 SYGVNS. The CDR3 contains 18 residues. Trimming shortened V by 2 bases and J by 0 bases, and 14 bases separated the two germline ends. CDR3 region: CASSEGRGGSSYNSPLHF. CDR3 DNA sequence: TGTGCCAGCAGTGAAGGCAGGGGTGGGAGCTCCTATAATTCACCCCTCCACTTT.

The chain's CDR3 is CASRADRGLFYEQFF. CDR3 DNA sequence: TGTGCCAGCAGGGCGGACAGGGGGCTTTTCTATGAGCAGTTCTTC. The rearrangement uses TRBV6-4 and TRBJ2-1, with 11 bases identical to TRBD1. CDR1 and CDR2 (germline): MRHNA, SNTAGT. The CDR3 consists of 15 residues. Trimming took 6 bases from V and 8 from J; bases not matched to a gene: 9.

In DNA, the CDR3 is TGTGCCAGCAGTTCCCTCCAGGGAGGTAATTCACCCCTCCACTTT. Translation: CASSSLQGGNSPLHF. The V gene is TRBV6-6, the J gene TRBJ1-6, with D possibly matching TRBD1 (5 bases). V gave up 4 bases and J gave up 6 bases, with 13 bases separating them. The germline gives CDR1 MNHNY, CDR2 SVGAGI (reference sequence). This CDR3 has 15 amino acids.

The chain links TRBV30 to TRBJ2-5; 10 bases fit TRBD2. This CDR3 spans 13 amino acids. CDR1 is GTSNPN and CDR2 is SVGIG in the germline V gene (reference sequence). The CDR3 DNA reads TGTGCAAGCACCGGGACTAGCGACGAGACCCAGTACTTC. This codes for CASTGTSDETQYF.

J is TRBJ2-7 and V is TRBV9; perhaps TRBD1 as D (7 bases). The CDR3 loop spans 14 amino acids. Per germline, CDR1 SGDLS and CDR2 YYNGEE. V lost 4 bases to trimming and J lost 10 bases, with 21 bases between them. CDR3 in DNA: TGTGCCAGCAGCCGAGGAGGGCAGGGGGGTCTCCAGTACTTC. Translation gives CASSRGGQGGLQYF.

V usage is TRBV7-8 and J usage is TRBJ1-1; 9 bases match TRBD1. After removal of 5 bases from V and 2 bases from J, the junction contained 6 bases not matched to a gene. From germline, CDR1 is SGHVS and CDR2 FQNEAQ. The CDR3 has 15 amino acids. The CDR3 loop reads CASSPRDRVNTEAFF. The DNA for the CDR3 is TGTGCCAGCAGCCCCCGGGACAGGGTAAACACTGAAGCTTTCTTT.

This clone has only one observation. The chain joins TRBV7-3 to TRBJ1-5, with TRBD1 matching over 7 bases. The trim removed 5 bases at V and 0 bases at J, leaving 19 bases unmatched. The CDR3 is 20 residues long. CDR1 SGHTA and CDR2 FQGTGA come from the germline V gene. Written as DNA, the CDR3 is TGTGCCAGCAGCGAATCATGGGACAGTGGGACAGCTAATAGCAATCAGCCCCAGCATTTT. Amino acids: CASSESWDSGTANSNQPQHF.

The chain employs TRBV18 and TRBJ1-1; D not certain. The CDR3 covers 14 residues. Germline values: CDR1 KGHSH, CDR2 LQKENI. V shed 3 bases and J shed 2 bases, with 10 bases lying between them. CDR3 DNA sequence: TGTGCCAGCTCACCCGCTCGGGCTAACACTGAAGCTTTCTTT. Translating it yields CASSPARANTEAFF.

The chain carries TRBV18 and TRBJ1-5, with a possible D match to TRBD1 (5 bases). Germline CDR1 KGHSH, CDR2 LQKENI. V was shortened by 6 bases and J by 9 bases, with 15 bases between the two germline ends. The CDR3 runs to 13 residues. Here the CDR3 reads CASSPRESGPQHF. CDR3 in DNA: TGTGCCAGCTCCCCCAGGGAATCAGGGCCCCAGCATTTT.

V usage is TRBV7-8 and J usage is TRBJ1-5; the D is unclear. The CDR3 is 15 amino acids. V lost 4 bases and J 4 bases, leaving 14 bases between the germline ends. Per germline, CDR1 SGHVS and CDR2 FQNEAQ. This CDR3 reads CASSSYRALNQPQHF. The DNA for the CDR3 is TGTGCCAGCAGCTCGTACCGGGCTCTAAATCAGCCCCAGCATTTT.

CDR3 nucleotide sequence: TGTGCCAGCAGTCTCTCAGATACGCAGTATTTT. Protein: CASSLSDTQYF. V is TRBV2 and J is TRBJ2-3; D is unresolved. The CDR3 is 11 amino acids. CDR1 is SNHLY, CDR2 FYNNEI, per germline. Trimming removed 5 bases at V and 4 bases at J, with 4 bases between.

V usage is TRBV5-4 and J usage is TRBJ2-3; 8 positions match TRBD2. Germline trimming cut 4 bases from V and 0 bases from J; bases unmatched to any gene: 7. The CDR3 covers 16 residues. Per germline, CDR1 SGHNT and CDR2 YYREEE (reference sequence). CDR3 region: CASSRLATKSTDTQYF. The CDR3 nucleotides read TGTGCCAGCAGCCGACTAGCGACGAAGAGCACAGATACGCAGTATTTT.